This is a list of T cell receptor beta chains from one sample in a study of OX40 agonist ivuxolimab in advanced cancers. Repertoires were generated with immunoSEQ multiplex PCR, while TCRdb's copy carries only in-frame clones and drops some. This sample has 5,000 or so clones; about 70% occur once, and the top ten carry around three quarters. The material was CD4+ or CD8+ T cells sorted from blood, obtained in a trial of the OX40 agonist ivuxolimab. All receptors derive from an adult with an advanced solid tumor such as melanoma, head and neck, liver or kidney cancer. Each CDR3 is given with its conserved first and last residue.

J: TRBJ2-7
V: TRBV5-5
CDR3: CASSWTGGSYEQYF

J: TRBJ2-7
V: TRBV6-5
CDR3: CASSYPGASSEQYF

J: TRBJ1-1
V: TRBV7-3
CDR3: CASSLTGGLNTEAFF

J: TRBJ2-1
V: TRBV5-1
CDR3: CASSGNNEQFF

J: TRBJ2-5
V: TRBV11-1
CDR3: CASSDRQGAGETQYF

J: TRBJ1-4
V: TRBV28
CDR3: CASKIRQGILNEKLFF

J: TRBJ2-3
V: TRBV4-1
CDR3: CASSQDWQARGTDTQYF

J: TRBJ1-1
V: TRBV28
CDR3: CASSPRDSWGMVNTEAFF

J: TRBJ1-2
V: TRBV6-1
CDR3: CASSGGLYGYTF

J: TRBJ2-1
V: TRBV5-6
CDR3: CASTVSLQGVGNEQFF

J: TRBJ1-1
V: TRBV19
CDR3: CASSEGQGGVNSEAFF

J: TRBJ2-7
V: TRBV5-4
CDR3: CASSEPGQSIYEQYF

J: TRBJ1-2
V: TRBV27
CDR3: CASSPSGFRGYGYTF

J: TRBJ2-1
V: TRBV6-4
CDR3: CASSGSPSSRYNEQFF

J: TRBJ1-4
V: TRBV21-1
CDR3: CASNRDSFRKLFF